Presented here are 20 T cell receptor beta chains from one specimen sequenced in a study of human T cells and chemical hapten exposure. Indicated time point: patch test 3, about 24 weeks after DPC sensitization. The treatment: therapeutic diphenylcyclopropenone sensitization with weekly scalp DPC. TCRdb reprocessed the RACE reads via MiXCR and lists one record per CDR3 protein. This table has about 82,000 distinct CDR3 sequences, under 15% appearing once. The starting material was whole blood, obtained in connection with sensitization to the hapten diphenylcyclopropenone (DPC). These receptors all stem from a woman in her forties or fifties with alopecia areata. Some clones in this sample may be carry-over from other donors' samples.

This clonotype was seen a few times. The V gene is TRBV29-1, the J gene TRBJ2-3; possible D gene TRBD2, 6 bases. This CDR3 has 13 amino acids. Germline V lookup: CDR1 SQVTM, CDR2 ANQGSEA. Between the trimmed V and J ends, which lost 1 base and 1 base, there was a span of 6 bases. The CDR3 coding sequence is TGCAGCGTTGAAGTAGCGGGCACAGATACGCAGTATTTT. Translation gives CSVEVAGTDTQYF.

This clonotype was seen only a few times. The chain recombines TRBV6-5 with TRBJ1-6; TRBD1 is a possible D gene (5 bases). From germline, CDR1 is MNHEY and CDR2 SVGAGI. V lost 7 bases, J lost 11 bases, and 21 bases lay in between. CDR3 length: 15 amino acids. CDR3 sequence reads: CASTRGRGFGTPLHF. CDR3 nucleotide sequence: TGTGCCAGCACGAGGGGTAGGGGCTTTGGAACACCCCTCCACTTT.

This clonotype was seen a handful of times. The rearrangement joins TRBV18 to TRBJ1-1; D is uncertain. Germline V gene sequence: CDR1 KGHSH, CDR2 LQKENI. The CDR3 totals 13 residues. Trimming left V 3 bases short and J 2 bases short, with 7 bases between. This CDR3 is CASSPETNTEAFF. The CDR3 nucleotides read TGTGCCAGCTCACCGGAGACCAACACTGAAGCTTTCTTT.

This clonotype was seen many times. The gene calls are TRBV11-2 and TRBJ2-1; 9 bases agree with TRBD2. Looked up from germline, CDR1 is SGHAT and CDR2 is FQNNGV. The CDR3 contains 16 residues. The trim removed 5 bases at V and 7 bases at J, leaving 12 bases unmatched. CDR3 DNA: TGTGCCAGCAGCCTAGGACTAGCGCCGACCCTTAATGAGCAGTTCTTC. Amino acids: CASSLGLAPTLNEQFF.

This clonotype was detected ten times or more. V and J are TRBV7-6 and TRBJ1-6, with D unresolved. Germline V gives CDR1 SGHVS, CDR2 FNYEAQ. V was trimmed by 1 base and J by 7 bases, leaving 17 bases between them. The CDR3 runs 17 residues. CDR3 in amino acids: CASSLVGNGVVNSPLHF. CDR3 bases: TGTGCCAGCAGCTTAGTAGGGAATGGCGTCGTGAATTCACCCCTCCACTTT.

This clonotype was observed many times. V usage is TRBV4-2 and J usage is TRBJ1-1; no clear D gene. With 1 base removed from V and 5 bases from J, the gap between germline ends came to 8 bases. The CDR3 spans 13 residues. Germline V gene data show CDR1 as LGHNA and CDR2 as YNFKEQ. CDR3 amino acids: CASSQGRWTEAFF. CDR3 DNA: TGTGCCAGCAGCCAAGGGCGGTGGACTGAAGCTTTCTTT.

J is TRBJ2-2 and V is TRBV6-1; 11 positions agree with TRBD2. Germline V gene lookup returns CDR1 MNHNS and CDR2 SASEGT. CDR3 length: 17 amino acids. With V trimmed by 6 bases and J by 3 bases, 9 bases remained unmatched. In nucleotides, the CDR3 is TGTGCCAGCAGCTTTCTAGCGGGAGGAGGGGACACCGGGGAGCTGTTTTTT. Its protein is CASSFLAGGGDTGELFF.

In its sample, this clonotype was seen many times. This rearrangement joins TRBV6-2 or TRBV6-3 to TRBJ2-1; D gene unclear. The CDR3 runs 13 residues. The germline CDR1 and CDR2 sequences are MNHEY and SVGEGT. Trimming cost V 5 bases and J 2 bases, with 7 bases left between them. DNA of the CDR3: TGTGCCAGCAGTGAGAGGCCCTACAATGAGCAGTTCTTC. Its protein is CASSERPYNEQFF.

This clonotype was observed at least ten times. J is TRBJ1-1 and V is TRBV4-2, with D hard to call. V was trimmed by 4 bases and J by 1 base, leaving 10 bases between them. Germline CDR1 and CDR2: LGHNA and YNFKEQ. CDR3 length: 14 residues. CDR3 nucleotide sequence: TGTGCCAGCAGCCTCCAAGACGCGAACACTGAAGCTTTCTTT. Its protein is CASSLQDANTEAFF.

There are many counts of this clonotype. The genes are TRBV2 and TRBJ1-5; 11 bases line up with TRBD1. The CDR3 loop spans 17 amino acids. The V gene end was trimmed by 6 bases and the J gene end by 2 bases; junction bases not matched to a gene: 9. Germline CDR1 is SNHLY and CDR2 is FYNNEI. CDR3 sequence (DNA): TGTGCCAGCAGGGCCGGACAGGGGGCAAGGGGCAATCAGCCCCAGCATTTT. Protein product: CASRAGQGARGNQPQHF. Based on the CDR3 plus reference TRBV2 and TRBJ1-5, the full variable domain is EPEVTQTPSHQVTQMGQEVILRCVPISNHLYFYWYRQILGQKVEFLVSFYNNEISEKSEIFDDQFSVERPDGSNFTLKIRSTKLEDSAMYFCASRAGQGARGNQPQHFGDGTRLSIL.

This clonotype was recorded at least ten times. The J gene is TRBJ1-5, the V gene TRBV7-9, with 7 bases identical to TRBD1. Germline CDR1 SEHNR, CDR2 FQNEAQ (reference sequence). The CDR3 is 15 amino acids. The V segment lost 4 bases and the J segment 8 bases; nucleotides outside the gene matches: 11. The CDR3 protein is CASSSKTGTYEPQHF. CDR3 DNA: TGTGCCAGCAGCTCGAAGACAGGGACCTATGAGCCCCAGCATTTT.

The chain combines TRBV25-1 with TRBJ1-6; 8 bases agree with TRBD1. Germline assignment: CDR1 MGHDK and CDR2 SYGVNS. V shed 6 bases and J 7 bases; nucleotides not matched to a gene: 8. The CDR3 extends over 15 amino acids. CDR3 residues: CASRPPTGENSPLHF. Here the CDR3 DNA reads TGTGCCAGCAGACCCCCGACAGGGGAGAATTCACCCCTCCACTTT.

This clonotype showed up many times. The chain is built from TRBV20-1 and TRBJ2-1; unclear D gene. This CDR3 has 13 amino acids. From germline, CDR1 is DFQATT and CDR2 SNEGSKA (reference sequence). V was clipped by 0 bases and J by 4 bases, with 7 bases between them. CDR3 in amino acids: CSARDDFYNEQFF. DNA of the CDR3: TGCAGTGCTAGAGATGACTTTTACAATGAGCAGTTCTTC.

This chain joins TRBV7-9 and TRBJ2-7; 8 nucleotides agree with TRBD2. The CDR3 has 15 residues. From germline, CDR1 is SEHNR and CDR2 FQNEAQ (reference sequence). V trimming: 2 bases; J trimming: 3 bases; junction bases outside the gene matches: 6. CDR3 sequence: CASSLRASGRYEQYF. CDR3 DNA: TGTGCCAGCAGCTTACGGGCTAGCGGGCGCTACGAGCAGTACTTC.

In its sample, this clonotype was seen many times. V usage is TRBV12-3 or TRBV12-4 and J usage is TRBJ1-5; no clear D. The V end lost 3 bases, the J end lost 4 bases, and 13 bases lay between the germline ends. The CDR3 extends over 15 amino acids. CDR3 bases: TGTGCCAGCAGTTTTGATAGGACGGATAATCAGCCCCAGCATTTT. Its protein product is CASSFDRTDNQPQHF.

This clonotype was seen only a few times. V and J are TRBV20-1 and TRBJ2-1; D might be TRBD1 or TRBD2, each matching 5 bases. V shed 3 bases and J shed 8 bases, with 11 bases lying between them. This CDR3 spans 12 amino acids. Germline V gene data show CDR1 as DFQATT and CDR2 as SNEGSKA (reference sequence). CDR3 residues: CSASRLGDEQFF. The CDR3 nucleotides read TGCAGTGCTAGTCGACTGGGGGATGAGCAGTTCTTC.

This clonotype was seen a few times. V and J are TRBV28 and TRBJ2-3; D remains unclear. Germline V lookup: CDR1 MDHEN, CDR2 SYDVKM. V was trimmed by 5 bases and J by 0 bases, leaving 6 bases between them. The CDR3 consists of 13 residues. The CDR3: CASSPGSTDTQYF. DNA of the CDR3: TGTGCCAGCAGTCCAGGTAGCACAGATACGCAGTATTTT.

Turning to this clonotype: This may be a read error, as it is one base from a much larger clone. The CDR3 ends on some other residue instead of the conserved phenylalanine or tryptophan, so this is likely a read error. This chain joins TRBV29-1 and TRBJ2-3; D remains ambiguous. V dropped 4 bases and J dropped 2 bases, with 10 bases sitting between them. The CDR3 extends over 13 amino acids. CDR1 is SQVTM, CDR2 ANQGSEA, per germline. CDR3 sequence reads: CSVASSSTDTQYS. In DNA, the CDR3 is TGCAGCGTTGCCTCCTCTTCCACAGATACGCAGTATTCT.

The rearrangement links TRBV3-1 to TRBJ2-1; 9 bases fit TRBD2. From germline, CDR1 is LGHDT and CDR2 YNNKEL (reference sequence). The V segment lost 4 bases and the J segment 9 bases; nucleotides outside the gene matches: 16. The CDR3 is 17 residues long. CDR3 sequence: CASSLNLAGGDGGEQFF. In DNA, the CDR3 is TGTGCCAGCAGCCTTAACCTGGCGGGAGGGGACGGCGGTGAGCAGTTCTTC.

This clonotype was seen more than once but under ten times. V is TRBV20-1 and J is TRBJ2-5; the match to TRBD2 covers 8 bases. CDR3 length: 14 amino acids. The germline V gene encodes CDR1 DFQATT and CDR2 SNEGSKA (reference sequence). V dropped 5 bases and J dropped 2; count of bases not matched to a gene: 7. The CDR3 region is CSARAGVDQETQYF. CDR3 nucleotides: TGCAGTGCTCGAGCGGGAGTCGATCAAGAGACCCAGTACTTC.